This is a list of T cell receptor beta chains from one sample in a study of OX40 agonist ivuxolimab in advanced cancers. Profiling relied on immunoSEQ multiplex PCR, and the TCRdb table lists in-frame clones only, not all of them. The sample yields 76,000 or so clones, 80% to 90% seen once. The sequences come from CD4+ or CD8+ T cells sorted from blood, collected in a trial of the OX40 agonist ivuxolimab. Receptors were obtained from an adult with an advanced solid tumor such as melanoma, head and neck, liver or kidney cancer. CDR3s include the opening cysteine and the closing phenylalanine or tryptophan.

j_call v_call cdr3_aa
TRBJ2-2 TRBV6-1 CASSKGRDGNTGELFF
TRBJ2-3 TRBV7-3 CASSLWEGGTDTQYF
TRBJ1-2 TRBV7-9 CASSLTGYGYTF
TRBJ2-2 TRBV7-9 CASSLGDTGELFF
TRBJ1-1 TRBV6-1 CASRKGGTEAFF
TRBJ2-5 TRBV9 CASSVAGGAQETQYF
TRBJ1-6 TRBV10-2 CASSEAGNPVNSPLHF
TRBJ2-3 TRBV30 CALDQRGGWTDTQYF
TRBJ1-6 TRBV6-6 CASSYSSRNSPLHF
TRBJ2-7 TRBV5-4 CASSSDRSEGEQYF
TRBJ2-2 TRBV10-3 CAISDLRTGGLTGELFF
TRBJ2-3 TRBV29-1 CSVGTSGGARSDTQYF
TRBJ1-5 TRBV7-8 CASSKDREKQPQHF
TRBJ1-1 TRBV10-1 CASSRLLNTEAFF
TRBJ1-2 TRBV5-6 CASSLTGPNGYTF